One T cell receptor beta chain is described in this entry. Its antigen is unknown. Qualities for individual bases were not recorded, and no much larger clone is one base off. The source of the sample is a study of early T cells in non-severe SARS-CoV-2 infection (dated by TCRdb to 2020 to 2023). Looking at the study overall: Because TCR sequencing was done on bulk RNA from unsorted whole blood, the alpha and beta chains could not be paired. Broad study findings and their caveats: VDJdb matching was skewed toward anti-spike CD8 responses and likely underestimated virus-specific expansions by missing private and CD4 specificities.

A case-control design nested within a healthcare worker cohort in London, UK, was used, with weekly nasopharyngeal swab PCR tests and blood sampling performed. Between 23 and 31 March 2020, the week of the UK lockdown, healthcare workers were enrolled and then followed up weekly for as long as 16 weeks. The germline V gene gives CDR1 as SGHRS and CDR2 as YFSETQ. Trimming removed 6 bases from V and 6 bases from J, leaving 13 bases between the germline ends. Reading from cysteine to phenylalanine, the CDR3 counts 13 amino acids. Only the CDR3 portion is preserved as DNA: 39 bases, with reading frame beginning at the first base. Library method: 5' RACE. Sequencing was performed on a NextSeq 500. The TCR library protocol attached unique molecular identifiers to individual cDNA molecules to correct for sequencing error and PCR bias. Both TCR alpha and beta chains were sequenced, and tight co-correlation was observed between alpha and beta sequence abundances in each sample. The study's processing was this. Decombinator V4 was used to annotate the V gene, J gene and CDR3 of the TCR sequences. Expanded TCRs were defined as changing significantly between any two time points under a Poisson model with p below 0.0001. TCR abundances were normalised to the total number of TCRs sequenced per sample and were expressed as counts per million. MAIT TCRs were defined by TRAV1-2 paired with TRAJ12, TRAJ20 or TRAJ33, and iNKT TCRs by TRAV10 paired with TRAJ18. VDJdb, accessed 1 November 2021, was searched for CMV, EBV and SARS-CoV-2 annotated TCRs, with TCRs annotated for multiple antigens excluded. TCRdb reworked the public reads: Q25 trimming with fastp, MiXCR clone assembly, productive beta chains retained. Every distinct CDR3 protein forms one entry, paired with its most common genes and DNA. The V and J calls here are based on TCRdb, not the publication. Within this sample are tens of thousands of distinct CDR3 sequences, with approximately 15% of them counted one time only. Roughly 6% of the sample is taken by the ten largest.

The chain is encoded by TRBV5-1 joined to TRBJ2-1, and perhaps TRBD2 as D gene, on 6 matching bases. The clonotype was recovered from an adult who was a healthcare worker with PCR-confirmed SARS-CoV-2 infection or an uninfected control (not recorded which). Sequenced: whole blood. The DNA sequence follows: TGCGCCAGCAACCCTGGGAGGCCCAATGAGCAGTTCTTC. Translated, it gives CASNPGRPNEQFF.